A single sample gave rise to the 25 T cell receptor beta chains below, sequenced in a study of shared clonotypes between healthy human individuals. Here immunoSEQ multiplex PCR was the method, and the copy in TCRdb shows in-frame clones only, minus some. The data contain around 980,000 clones, approximately 78% of them singletons. The sequenced sample was memory CD4+ T cells from PBMCs. Noted subset: CD45RA-negative fraction. The receptor source for this set is a man aged 18 to 35 in good health. Some clones in this sample may be carry-over from other donors' samples.

This chain links TRBV28 with TRBJ1-2; maybe TRBD1 (5 bases). The CDR3 is made up of 16 amino acids. The germline V gene encodes CDR1 MDHEN and CDR2 SYDVKM. Trimming removed 1 base at V and 4 bases at J, with 16 bases between. The CDR3: CASSLYMSQGPYGYTF. DNA of the CDR3: TGTGCCAGCAGTTTATATATGAGCCAGGGACCCTATGGCTACACCTTC.

The chain joins TRBV29-1 to TRBJ1-2; 9 bases are a match to TRBD1. In germline, CDR1 is SQVTM, CDR2 ANQGSEA. This CDR3 has 11 amino acids. The junction had 5 bases not matched to a gene; V was cut back by 7 bases and J by 8 bases. CDR3 region: CSDRTGEGYTF. CDR3 DNA: TGCAGCGATAGGACAGGGGAAGGCTACACCTTC.

The chain joins TRBV15 to TRBJ1-5; D is undetermined. CDR3 size: 16 residues. From germline, CDR1 is LNHNV and CDR2 YYDKDF (reference sequence). V shed 0 bases and J shed 0 bases, with 9 bases lying between them. In DNA, the CDR3 is TGTGCCACCAGCAGAGATCCCCTAACTAGCAATCAGCCCCAGCATTTT. Translating gives CATSRDPLTSNQPQHF.

J is TRBJ1-2 and V is TRBV27, with D possibly TRBD1 on 6 matching bases. The CDR3 covers 15 residues. Germline lookup yields CDR1 MNHEY and CDR2 SMNVEV (reference sequence). The V end was cut by 6 bases, the J end by 5 bases, with 19 bases between. The CDR3 spells CASSPRSGTFYGYTF. The CDR3 DNA reads TGTGCCAGCAGCCCCCGGTCCGGGACATTTTATGGCTACACCTTC.

The chain has TRBV28 and TRBJ1-1; D unresolved. The CDR3 sequence is 14 residues long. V was cut by 3 bases and J by 3 bases, with 11 bases left in between. Germline assignment: CDR1 MDHEN and CDR2 SYDVKM. CDR3 nucleotides: TGTGCCAGCAGTTTTCGGGGATTTGACACTGAAGCTTTCTTT. Encoded protein: CASSFRGFDTEAFF.

The chain uses TRBV5-1 and TRBJ2-1, with 11 bases lining up with TRBD2. Per the germline V gene, CDR1 is SGHRS and CDR2 is YFSETQ. Losses at the gene ends were 6 bases for V and 5 bases for J; bases not matched to a gene: 10. CDR3 length: 16 amino acids. The CDR3 nucleotides read TGCGCCAGCACCTTAGAAGGGACTAGCGGTAACAATGAGCAGTTCTTC. Amino acids: CASTLEGTSGNNEQFF.

As regards this clone: Relative to the germline gene, one junction end is altered; a read error may explain this. The chain links TRBV7-4 to TRBJ2-1, with D unresolved. Germline V gene lookup returns CDR1 SGHVT and CDR2 SQSDAQ. The CDR3 covers 10 residues. The DNA of the CDR3 is TGTGCCACCGTATACACTGAGCAGTTCTTC. Amino acids: CATVYTEQFF.

The V gene is TRBV9, the J gene TRBJ2-1; D is unresolved. Germline V gives CDR1 SGDLS, CDR2 YYNGEE. There are 15 residues in the CDR3. V lost 0 bases, J lost 5 bases, and 12 bases lay in between. CDR3 in DNA: TGTGCCAGCAGCGTAGGATCTGAGTACGACAATGAGCAGTTCTTC. This encodes CASSVGSEYDNEQFF. The whole variable domain, filled in from reference TRBV9 and TRBJ2-1, reads DSGVTQTPKHLITATGQRVTLRCSPRSGDLSVYWYQQSLDQGLQFLIQYYNGEERAKGNILERFSAQQFPDLHSELNLSSLELGDSALYFCASSVGSEYDNEQFFGPGTRLTVL.

V is TRBV5-1 and J is TRBJ1-1; D unclear. The CDR3 covers 13 residues. The germline V gene encodes CDR1 SGHRS and CDR2 YFSETQ. Trimming cost V 5 bases and J 1 base, with 9 bases left between them. CDR3 amino acids: CASSRQPNTEAFF. Here the CDR3 DNA reads TGCGCCAGCAGTAGACAACCGAACACTGAAGCTTTCTTT.

The chain carries TRBV5-1 and TRBJ2-7, with D possibly TRBD2 on 6 matching bases. Germline values: CDR1 SGHRS, CDR2 YFSETQ. Trimming left V 6 bases short and J 1 base short, with 14 bases between. The CDR3 totals 14 residues. The CDR3 is CASKTTAGSYEQYF. CDR3 DNA sequence: TGCGCCAGCAAAACTACGGCGGGGTCCTACGAGCAGTACTTC.

The V gene is TRBV6-1, the J gene TRBJ2-7, with 10 bases lining up with TRBD1. This CDR3 has 16 amino acids. Losses at the gene ends were 2 bases for V and 4 bases for J; bases not matched to a gene: 8. Germline-derived CDR1 and CDR2 are MNHNS and SASEGT. CDR3 in DNA: TGTGCCAGCAGTGAAAGGGTAGGGACAGGGGCTTACGAGCAGTACTTC. Translation gives CASSERVGTGAYEQYF.

This clone appeared a few times. The gene calls are TRBV28 and TRBJ2-1, with 8 bases matching TRBD2. This CDR3 has 17 amino acids. Unmatched junction bases numbered 13, after V lost 6 bases and J lost 3 bases. Looked up from germline, CDR1 is MDHEN and CDR2 is SYDVKM. The CDR3 region is CASSRYKRELHYNEQFF. DNA of the CDR3: TGTGCCAGCAGCCGATACAAGCGGGAGCTTCACTACAATGAGCAGTTCTTC.

The rearrangement links TRBV7-9 to TRBJ2-2; D is possibly TRBD2 (6 bases). This CDR3 is built from 15 residues. Deletions cut 2 bases from V and 7 bases from J, with 14 bases between. Germline V CDR1 and CDR2: SEHNR, FQNEAQ (reference sequence). For the CDR3, the DNA is TGTGCCAGCAGCTTAAGGAGGGGCGAAGGCGGGGAGCTGTTTTTT. Its translation is CASSLRRGEGGELFF.

The V gene is TRBV5-6, the J gene TRBJ2-1, with a tentative D call TRBD2 (6 bases). The germline gives CDR1 SGHDT, CDR2 YYEEEE. This CDR3 is 12 amino acids long. V lost 5 bases, J lost 6 bases, and 9 bases lay in between. The CDR3 sequence: CASSLASNEQFF. In nucleotides, the CDR3 is TGTGCCAGCAGTCTAGCGAGCAATGAGCAGTTCTTC.

The V and J genes are TRBV15 and TRBJ1-5, with 9 bases lining up with TRBD1. The CDR3 has 15 residues. The ends lost 3 bases at V and 5 bases at J; junction bases unmatched: 5. In germline, CDR1 is LNHNV, CDR2 YYDKDF (reference sequence). CDR3 loop: CATSSGTGSDQPQHF. The DNA for the CDR3 is TGTGCCACCAGCAGCGGGACAGGGTCGGATCAGCCCCAGCATTTT. The variable domain in full, completed from reference TRBV15 and TRBJ1-5, reads DAMVIQNPRYQVTQFGKPVTLSCSQTLNHNVMYWYQQKSSQAPKLLFHYYDKDFNNEADTPDNFQSRRPNTSFCFLDIRSPGLGDTAMYLCATSSGTGSDQPQHFGDGTRLSIL.

The genes are TRBV19 and TRBJ1-1; 7 bases line up with TRBD1. CDR1 is LNHDA, CDR2 SQIVND, per germline (reference sequence). Germline trimming cut 8 bases from V and 1 base from J; bases unmatched to any gene: 7. CDR3 length: 14 amino acids. This CDR3 reads CASDLGQRNTEAFF. CDR3 DNA: TGTGCCAGTGATCTGGGACAGAGGAACACTGAAGCTTTCTTT.

Turning to this clone: This clone may be a read error of a much larger clone one base away. Distinct nucleotide sequences in the sample also encode this CDR3. The genes are TRBV7-9 and TRBJ2-5; no clear D. Trimming shortened V by 3 bases and J by 1 base, and 0 bases separated the two germline ends. This CDR3 is built from 11 residues. Looked up from germline, CDR1 is SEHNR and CDR2 is FQNEAQ (reference sequence). DNA for the CDR3: TGTGCCAGCAGCTTCCAAGAGACCCAGTACTTC. Translation: CASSFQETQYF.

The chain couples TRBV7-9 to TRBJ2-3; 10 bases align to TRBD2. Trimming took 11 bases from V and 6 from J; bases not matched to a gene: 11. The germline CDR1 and CDR2 sequences are SEHNR and FQNEAQ (reference sequence). There are 14 residues in the CDR3. CDR3 DNA: TGTGCCGGCGACTGGGCTAGCGGGAGTGATACGCAGTATTTT. Translated, it gives CAGDWASGSDTQYF.

The genes are TRBV25-1 and TRBJ1-2, with a possible D match to TRBD1 (6 bases). This CDR3 has 13 amino acids. The ends were cut back, 7 bases at V and 2 bases at J, with 11 bases in the middle. Germline V gene sequence: CDR1 MGHDK, CDR2 SYGVNS. For the CDR3, the DNA is TGTGCCAGCAACCCCACAGGGAACTATGGCTACACCTTC. It encodes CASNPTGNYGYTF.

The chain is built from TRBV5-8 and TRBJ2-7; TRBD1 aligns across 8 bases. CDR3 length: 15 residues. J was trimmed by 2 bases and V by 5 bases; bases with no gene match: 9. Germline V gene sequence: CDR1 SGHTS, CDR2 YDEGEE. In nucleotides, the CDR3 is TGTGCCAGCAGTCCCAGGGACAGGTATACCTACGAGCAGTACTTC. Its protein is CASSPRDRYTYEQYF.

The V gene is TRBV5-1, the J gene TRBJ1-2; 11 nucleotides align to TRBD1. CDR1 is SGHRS, CDR2 YFSETQ, per germline. The junction had 3 bases not matched to a gene; V was cut back by 6 bases and J by 2 bases. The CDR3 contains 14 residues. DNA for the CDR3: TGCGCCAGCACTGGGACAGGGGGAAACTATGGCTACACCTTC. Its translation is CASTGTGGNYGYTF.

In this sample, this clone turned up once. The rearrangement joins TRBV6-1 to TRBJ2-7; TRBD1 aligns across 7 bases. V was pared by 5 bases and J by 2 bases, with 6 bases of the junction left unmatched. There are 14 residues in the CDR3. Germline CDR1 is MNHNS and CDR2 is SASEGT. As DNA, the CDR3 is TGTGCCAGCAGTTATTCGACAGGGCCCTACGAGCAGTACTTC. Amino acid sequence: CASSYSTGPYEQYF.

This clone was observed once. The chain couples TRBV28 to TRBJ2-7; 10 bases match TRBD1. Germline loops: CDR1 MDHEN, CDR2 SYDVKM. J gave up 3 bases and V 4 bases, and 6 bases lay outside the gene matches. The CDR3 length is 15 residues. The CDR3 DNA follows: TGTGCCAGCAGTTCGGGACAGGGGATTGTCTACGAGCAGTACTTC. Protein product: CASSSGQGIVYEQYF.

The chain has TRBV18 and TRBJ1-5; D is uncertain. This CDR3 is built from 13 residues. CDR1 KGHSH and CDR2 LQKENI come from the germline V gene. V gave up 6 bases and J gave up 6 bases, with 12 bases separating them. The DNA of the CDR3 is TGTGCCAGCTCCGGTAGTCATGGTCAGCCCCAGCATTTT. As protein: CASSGSHGQPQHF. Drawing the rest from reference TRBV18 and TRBJ1-5, the complete variable domain is NAGVMQNPRHLVRRRGQEARLRCSPMKGHSHVYWYRQLPEEGLKFMVYLQKENIIDESGMPKERFSAEFPKEGPSILRIQQVVRGDSAAYFCASSGSHGQPQHFGDGTRLSIL.

The chain has TRBV11-2 and TRBJ2-3; TRBD2 matches at 8 bases. CDR3 length equals 16 residues. With V trimmed by 2 bases and J by 1 base, 5 bases remained unmatched. Germline assignment: CDR1 SGHAT and CDR2 FQNNGV. CDR3 amino acids: CASSLTTSVGTDTQYF. DNA for the CDR3: TGTGCCAGCAGCTTAACGACTAGCGTAGGCACAGATACGCAGTATTTT.